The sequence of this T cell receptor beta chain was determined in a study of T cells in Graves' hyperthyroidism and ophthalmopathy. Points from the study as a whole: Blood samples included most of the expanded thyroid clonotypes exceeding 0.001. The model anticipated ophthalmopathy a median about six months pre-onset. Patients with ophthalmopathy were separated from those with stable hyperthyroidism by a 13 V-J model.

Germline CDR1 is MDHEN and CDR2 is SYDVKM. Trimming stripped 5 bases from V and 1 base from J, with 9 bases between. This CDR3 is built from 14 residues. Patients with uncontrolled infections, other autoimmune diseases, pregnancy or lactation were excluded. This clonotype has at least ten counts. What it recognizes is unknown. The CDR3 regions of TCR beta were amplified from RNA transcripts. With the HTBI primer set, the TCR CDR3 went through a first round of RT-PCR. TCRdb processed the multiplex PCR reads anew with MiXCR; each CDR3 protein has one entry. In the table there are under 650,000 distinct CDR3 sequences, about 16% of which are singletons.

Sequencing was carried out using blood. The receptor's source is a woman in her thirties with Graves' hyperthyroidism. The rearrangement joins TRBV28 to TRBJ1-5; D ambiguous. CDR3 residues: CASSPHRSNQPQHF. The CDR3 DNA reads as TGTGCCAGCAGTCCCCACCGAAGCAATCAGCCCCAGCATTTT.